The clone carrying this T cell receptor (beta chain) was recorded at least ten times. Its antigen is currently unknown. The germline gives CDR1 MDHEN, CDR2 SYDVKM. The CDR3 spans 13 residues. Trimming pared 6 bases from V and 2 bases from J, leaving 11 bases between. Time point here: persistent/refractory GD, antithyroid drugs over 5 years with positive TRAb. The TCR library was made from RNA that had been extracted from PBMCs in TRIzol. Graves' disease diagnoses used American Thyroid Association guidelines. To make TCR beta libraries, researchers used iRepertoire HTBI primers and Arm-PCR of CDR3 regions. TCRdb used MiXCR to reprocess the multiplex PCR reads, holding one entry per CDR3 protein. This sample has 430,000 or so distinct CDR3 sequences; approximately 22% occur once, and the top ten carry roughly an eighth. The sample originates from a study of regulatory T cells in long-lasting Graves disease.

Study findings and constraints: Persistent Graves' patients showed a TCR diversity that was lower than that of newly diagnosed ones. Public clonotype sharing was higher in persistent than newly diagnosed patients.

The genes are TRBV28 and TRBJ2-7, with D possibly matching TRBD2 (5 bases). The receptor's source is a female donor with Graves disease. The specimen was peripheral blood mononuclear cells (PBMCs), collected when the disease was refractory, from a patient treated with antithyroid drugs. Here the CDR3 reads CASRPRAAYEQYF. For the CDR3, the DNA is TGTGCCAGCAGACCGCGGGCCGCCTACGAGCAGTACTTC. The variable domain in full, with the rest retrieved from reference TRBV28 and TRBJ2-7, is DVKVTQSSRYLVKRTGEKVFLECVQDMDHENMFWYRQDPGLGLRLIYFSYDVKMKEKGDIPEGYSVSREKKERFSLILESASTNQTSMYLCASRPRAAYEQYFGPGTRLTVT.